Sequencing of this TCR beta chain was carried out in a study of blood T cell repertoires in COVID-19. At the level of the study: T cells, B-cell-depleted T cells, or PBMCs provided the cDNA or gDNA that served as material.

As handled by the study authors: Nucleated cell counts were estimated from reference gene primer amplification. The table came from immunoSEQ multiplex PCR; TCRdb's copy has only in-frame clones and leaves some out. The V and J calls and clone size come from that table; D and trimming were worked out from the DNA. The sample carries roughly 280,000 clones, over 80% recorded once. The CDR3 totals 13 residues. V shed 1 base and J shed 6 bases, with 9 bases lying between them. Germline V gene data show CDR1 as LGHDT and CDR2 as YNNKEL (reference sequence). Each participant's cohort was designated according to participant-reported clinical history.

This clonotype originated in a woman younger than 45 with acute COVID-19. The rearrangement links TRBV3-1 (or the pseudogene TRBV3-2) to TRBJ1-2; D is unresolved. The specimen sequenced was PBMCs or T cells enriched from blood (not recorded which). The chain's CDR3 is CASSQGQLDGYTF. The DNA for the CDR3 is TGTGCCAGCAGCCAAGGACAATTAGATGGCTACACCTTC.